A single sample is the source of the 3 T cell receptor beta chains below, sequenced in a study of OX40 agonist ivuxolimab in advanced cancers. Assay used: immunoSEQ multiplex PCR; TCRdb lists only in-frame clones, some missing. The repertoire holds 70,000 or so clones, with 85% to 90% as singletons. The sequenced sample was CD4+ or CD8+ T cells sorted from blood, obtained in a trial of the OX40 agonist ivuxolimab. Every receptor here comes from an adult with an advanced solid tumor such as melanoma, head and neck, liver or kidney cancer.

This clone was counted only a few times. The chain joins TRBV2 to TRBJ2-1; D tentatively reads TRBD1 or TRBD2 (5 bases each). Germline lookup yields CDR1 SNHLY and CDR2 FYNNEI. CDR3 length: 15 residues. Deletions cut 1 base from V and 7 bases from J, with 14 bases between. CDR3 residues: CASSEERSGTNEQFF. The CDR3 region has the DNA TGTGCCAGCAGTGAAGAACGGTCAGGGACGAATGAGCAGTTCTTC.

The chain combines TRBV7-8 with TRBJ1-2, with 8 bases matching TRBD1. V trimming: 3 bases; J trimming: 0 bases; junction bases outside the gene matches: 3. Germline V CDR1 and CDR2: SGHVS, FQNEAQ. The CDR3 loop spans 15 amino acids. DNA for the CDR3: TGTGCCAGCAGCTTGGGACAGGAAGCTAACTATGGCTACACCTTC. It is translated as CASSLGQEANYGYTF.

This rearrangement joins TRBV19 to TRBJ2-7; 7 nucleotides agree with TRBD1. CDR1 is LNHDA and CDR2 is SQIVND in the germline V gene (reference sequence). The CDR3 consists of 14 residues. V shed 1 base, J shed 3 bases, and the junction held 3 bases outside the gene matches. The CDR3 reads CASSIGQGVYEQYF. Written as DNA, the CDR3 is TGTGCCAGTAGTATAGGACAGGGAGTCTACGAGCAGTACTTC. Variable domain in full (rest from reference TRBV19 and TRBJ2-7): DGGITQSPKYLFRKEGQNVTLSCEQNLNHDAMYWYRQDPGQGLRLIYYSQIVNDFQKGDIAEGYSVSREKKESFPLTVTSAQKNPTAFYLCASSIGQGVYEQYFGPGTRLTVT.